The next 8 T cell receptor beta chains were all read from a single sample in a study of cytomegalovirus exposure and HLA in healthy donors. The PCR ran on 60 Vbeta and 13 Jbeta primers. The table came from immunoSEQ multiplex PCR; TCRdb's copy has only in-frame clones and leaves some out. The data show 100,000 to 150,000 clones, 70% to 75% seen once. Sequenced sample: PBMCs. The receptor set was obtained from a male donor in good health and CMV-seronegative.

CDR3 amino acids: CASSQSSGWFNEQFF. The CDR3 DNA sequence: TGTGCCAGCAGCCAATCTAGCGGGTGGTTCAATGAGCAGTTCTTC. This sequence joins TRBV14 and TRBJ2-1; 8 bases line up with TRBD2. In germline, CDR1 is SGHDN, CDR2 FVKESK. This CDR3 has 15 amino acids. V dropped 2 bases and J dropped 6; count of bases not matched to a gene: 6.

The CDR3 sequence is CASSRTGNHQPQHF. In DNA, the CDR3 is TGTGCCAGCAGCCGAACAGGGAACCATCAGCCCCAGCATTTT. The chain is built from TRBV5-6 and TRBJ1-5; the D gene is possibly TRBD1 (6 bases). V lost 4 bases and J 5 bases, leaving 13 bases between the germline ends. The CDR3 is made up of 14 amino acids. CDR1 and CDR2 (germline): SGHDT, YYEEEE.

V is TRBV7-2 and J is TRBJ2-3; 8 bases are a match to TRBD1. Germline assignment: CDR1 SGHTA and CDR2 FQGNSA. J gave up 2 bases and V 5 bases, and 6 bases lay outside the gene matches. CDR3 length: 15 amino acids. CDR3 sequence: CASSEQGAPTDTQYF. The CDR3 DNA follows: TGTGCCAGCAGCGAGCAGGGGGCCCCCACAGATACGCAGTATTTT.

V usage is TRBV13 and J usage is TRBJ2-6; D might be TRBD2 (5 bases). Between the trimmed V and J ends, which lost 5 bases and 0 bases, there was a span of 8 bases. The CDR3 length is 15 residues. The germline V gene has CDR1 PRHDT and CDR2 FYEKMQ (reference sequence). The CDR3 spells CASSPEGSGANVLTF. For the CDR3, the DNA is TGTGCCAGCAGCCCCGAGGGCTCTGGGGCCAACGTCCTGACTTTC.

As for this clone: One end of the junction fails to match germline, which may point to a read error. The chain joins TRBV5-1 to TRBJ1-6; D might be TRBD1 (5 bases). From germline, CDR1 is SGHRS and CDR2 YFSETQ. The CDR3 consists of 15 residues. DNA of the CDR3: TGTGCCAGCAGCTCGTTATGGGAGGGGAGTTCACCCCTCCACTTT. Protein sequence: CASSSLWEGSSPLHF.

The chain employs TRBV27 and TRBJ2-1; 10 nucleotides line up with TRBD2. Germline CDR1 reads MNHEY; CDR2 reads SMNVEV (reference sequence). V shed 6 bases, J shed 9 bases, and the junction held 11 bases outside the gene matches. The length of the CDR3 is 15 residues. The CDR3 nucleotides read TGTGCCAGCAGGGTCGGTAGCGGGGGGCAACGTGAGCAGTTCTTC. It translates to CASRVGSGGQREQFF.

This chain links TRBV21-1 with TRBJ1-5; the table calls TRBD1, which could not be checked here. TRBV21-1 has pseudogene status. This CDR3 is built from 18 residues. The CDR3 loop is CASSKEDRSMDSNQPQHF. As DNA, the CDR3 is TGTGCCAGCAGCAAAGAGGACAGGTCGATGGATAGCAATCAGCCCCAGCATTTT.

V and J are TRBV9 and TRBJ2-3, with 7 bases fitting TRBD1. V dropped 0 bases and J dropped 0; count of bases not matched to a gene: 4. This CDR3 comprises 16 residues. Germline assignment: CDR1 SGDLS and CDR2 YYNGEE. Here the CDR3 reads CASSVGWDRSTDTQYF. The CDR3 nucleotides read TGTGCCAGCAGCGTAGGTTGGGACAGAAGCACAGATACGCAGTATTTT.